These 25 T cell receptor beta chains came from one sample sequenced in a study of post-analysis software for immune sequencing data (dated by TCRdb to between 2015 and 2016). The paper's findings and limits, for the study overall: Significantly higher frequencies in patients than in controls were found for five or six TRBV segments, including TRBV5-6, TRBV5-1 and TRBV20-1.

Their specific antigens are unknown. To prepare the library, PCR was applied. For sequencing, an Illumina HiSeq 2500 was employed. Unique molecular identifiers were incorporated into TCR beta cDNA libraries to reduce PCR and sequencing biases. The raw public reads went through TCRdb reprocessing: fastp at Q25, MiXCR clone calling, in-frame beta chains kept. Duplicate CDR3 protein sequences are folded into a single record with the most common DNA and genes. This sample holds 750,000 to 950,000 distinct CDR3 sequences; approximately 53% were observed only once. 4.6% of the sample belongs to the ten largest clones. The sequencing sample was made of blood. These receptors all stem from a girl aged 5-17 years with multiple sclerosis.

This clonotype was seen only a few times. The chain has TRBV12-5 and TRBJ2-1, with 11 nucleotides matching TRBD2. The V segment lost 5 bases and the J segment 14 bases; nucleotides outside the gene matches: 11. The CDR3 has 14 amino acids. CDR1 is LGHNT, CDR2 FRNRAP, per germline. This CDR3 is CASGTGTSGGYKFF. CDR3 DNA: TGTGCTAGTGGTACCGGCACTAGCGGGGGATATAAGTTCTTC.

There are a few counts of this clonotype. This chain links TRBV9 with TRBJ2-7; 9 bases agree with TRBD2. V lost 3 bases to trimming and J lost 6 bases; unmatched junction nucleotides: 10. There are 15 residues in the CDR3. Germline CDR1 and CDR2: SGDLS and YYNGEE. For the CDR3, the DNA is TGTGCCAGCAGCGGAGGGGCGGGAGGGCATTCCGAGCAGTACTTC. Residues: CASSGGAGGHSEQYF.

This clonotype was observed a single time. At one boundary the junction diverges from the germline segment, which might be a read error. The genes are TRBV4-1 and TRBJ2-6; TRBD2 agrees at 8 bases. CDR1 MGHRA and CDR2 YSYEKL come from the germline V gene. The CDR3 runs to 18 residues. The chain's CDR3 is CASSLLPGLVSGANVRTF. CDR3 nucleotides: TGCGCCAGCAGCCTCCTTCCGGGACTAGTCTCTGGGGCCAACGTCCGGACTTTC.

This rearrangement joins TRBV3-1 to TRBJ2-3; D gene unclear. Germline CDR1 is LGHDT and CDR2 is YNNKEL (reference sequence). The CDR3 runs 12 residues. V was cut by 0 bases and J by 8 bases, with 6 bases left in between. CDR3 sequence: CASSQDYLTQYF. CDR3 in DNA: TGTGCCAGCAGCCAAGACTACCTTACGCAGTATTTT.

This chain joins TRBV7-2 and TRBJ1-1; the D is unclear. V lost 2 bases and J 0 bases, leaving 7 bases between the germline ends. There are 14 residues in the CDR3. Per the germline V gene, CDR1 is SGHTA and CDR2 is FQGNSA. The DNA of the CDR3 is TGTGCCAGCAGCTTAATGGTAATGAACACTGAAGCTTTCTTT. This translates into CASSLMVMNTEAFF.

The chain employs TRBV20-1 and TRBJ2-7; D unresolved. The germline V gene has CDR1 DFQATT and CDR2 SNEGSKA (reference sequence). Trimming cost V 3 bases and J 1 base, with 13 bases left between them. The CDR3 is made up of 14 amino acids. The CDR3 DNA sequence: TGCAGTGCTAGCGCGGTCCTGACTTCCTACGAGCAGTACTTC. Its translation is CSASAVLTSYEQYF.

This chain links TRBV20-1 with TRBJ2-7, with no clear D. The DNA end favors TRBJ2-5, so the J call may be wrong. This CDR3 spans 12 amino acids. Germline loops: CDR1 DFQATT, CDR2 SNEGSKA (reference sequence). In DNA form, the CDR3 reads TGCAGTGCTGGATCCCCCGAGGAGACCCAGTACTTC. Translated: CSAGSPEETQYF.

CDR3 DNA: TGCAGTGCTAGTTTCACAGATACGCAGTATTTT. Residues: CSASFTDTQYF. This chain uses TRBV20-1 with TRBJ2-3; D unclear. The CDR3 spans 11 residues. Trimming left V 3 bases short and J 2 bases short, with 3 bases between. The germline V gene has CDR1 DFQATT and CDR2 SNEGSKA (reference sequence).

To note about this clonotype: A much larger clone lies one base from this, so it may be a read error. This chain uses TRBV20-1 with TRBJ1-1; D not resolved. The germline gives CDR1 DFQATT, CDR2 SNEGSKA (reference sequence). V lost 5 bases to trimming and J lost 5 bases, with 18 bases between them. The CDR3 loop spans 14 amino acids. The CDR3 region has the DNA TGCAGTGCTGGGCCCAGACCGGGGTGGACTGAAGCTTTCTTT. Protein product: CSAGPRPGWTEAFF.

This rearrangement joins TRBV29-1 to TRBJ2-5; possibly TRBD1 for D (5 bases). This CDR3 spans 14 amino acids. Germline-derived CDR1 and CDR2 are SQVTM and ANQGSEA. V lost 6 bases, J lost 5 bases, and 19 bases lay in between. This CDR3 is CSVQWTMMYETQYF. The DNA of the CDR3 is TGCAGCGTGCAGTGGACAATGATGTATGAGACCCAGTACTTC.

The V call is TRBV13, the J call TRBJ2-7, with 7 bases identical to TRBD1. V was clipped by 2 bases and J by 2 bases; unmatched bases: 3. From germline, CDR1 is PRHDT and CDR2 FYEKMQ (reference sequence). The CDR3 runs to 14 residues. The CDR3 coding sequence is TGTGCCAGCAGCTTATCCACAGGGGCCTACGAGCAGTACTTC. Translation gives CASSLSTGAYEQYF.

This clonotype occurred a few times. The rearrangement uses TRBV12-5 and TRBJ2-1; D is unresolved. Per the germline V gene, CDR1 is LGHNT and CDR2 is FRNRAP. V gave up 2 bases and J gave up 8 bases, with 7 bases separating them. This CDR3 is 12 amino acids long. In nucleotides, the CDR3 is TGTGCTAGTGGTTTGCCGGTATATGAGCAGTTCTTC. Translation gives CASGLPVYEQFF.

CDR3 in amino acids: CASSPEVPGDTEAFF. For the CDR3, the DNA is TGCGCCAGCAGCCCCGAGGTCCCTGGCGACACTGAAGCTTTCTTT. The rearrangement links TRBV5-1 to TRBJ1-1; D ambiguous. Trimming cost V 4 bases and J 3 bases, with 16 bases left between them. Germline CDR1 reads SGHRS; CDR2 reads YFSETQ. CDR3 size: 15 residues.

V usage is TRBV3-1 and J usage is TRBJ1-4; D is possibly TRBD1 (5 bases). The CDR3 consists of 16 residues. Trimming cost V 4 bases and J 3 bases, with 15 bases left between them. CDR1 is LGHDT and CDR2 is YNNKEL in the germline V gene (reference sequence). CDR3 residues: CASSRSSGGANEKLFF. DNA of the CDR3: TGTGCCAGCAGCCGTTCTTCGGGGGGAGCTAATGAAAAACTGTTTTTT.

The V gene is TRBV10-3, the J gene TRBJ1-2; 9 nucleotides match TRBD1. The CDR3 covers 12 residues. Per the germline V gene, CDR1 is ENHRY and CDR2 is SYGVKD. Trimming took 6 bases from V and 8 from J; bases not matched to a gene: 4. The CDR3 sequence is CAISRTGEGYTF. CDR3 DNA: TGTGCCATCAGCCGGACAGGGGAAGGCTACACCTTC.

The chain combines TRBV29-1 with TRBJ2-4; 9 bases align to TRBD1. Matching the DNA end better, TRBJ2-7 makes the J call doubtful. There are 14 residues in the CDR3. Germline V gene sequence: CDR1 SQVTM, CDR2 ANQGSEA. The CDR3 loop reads CSVVFTGGFAEQYF. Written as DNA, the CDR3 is TGCAGCGTTGTATTCACAGGGGGCTTCGCCGAGCAGTACTTC.

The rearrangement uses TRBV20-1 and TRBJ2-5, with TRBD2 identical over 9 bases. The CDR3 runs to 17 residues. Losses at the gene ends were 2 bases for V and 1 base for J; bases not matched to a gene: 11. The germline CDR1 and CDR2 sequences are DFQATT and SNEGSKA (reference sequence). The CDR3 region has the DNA TGCAGTGCTAGACCAAATGTCCTGACTAGCGGCCAAGAGACCCAGTACTTC. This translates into CSARPNVLTSGQETQYF.

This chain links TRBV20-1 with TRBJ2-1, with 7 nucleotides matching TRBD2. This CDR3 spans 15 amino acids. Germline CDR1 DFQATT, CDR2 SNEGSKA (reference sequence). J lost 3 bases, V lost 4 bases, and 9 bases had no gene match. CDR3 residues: CSAMPSAGIYNEQFF. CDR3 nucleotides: TGCAGTGCTATGCCCTCAGCGGGGATCTACAATGAGCAGTTCTTC.

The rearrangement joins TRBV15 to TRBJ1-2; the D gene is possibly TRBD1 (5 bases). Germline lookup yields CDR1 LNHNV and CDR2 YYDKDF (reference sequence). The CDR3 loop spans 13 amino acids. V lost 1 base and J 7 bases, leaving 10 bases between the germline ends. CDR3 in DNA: TGTGCCACCAGCAGAGGAGGGGAGGGTGGCTACACCTTC. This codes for CATSRGGEGGYTF.

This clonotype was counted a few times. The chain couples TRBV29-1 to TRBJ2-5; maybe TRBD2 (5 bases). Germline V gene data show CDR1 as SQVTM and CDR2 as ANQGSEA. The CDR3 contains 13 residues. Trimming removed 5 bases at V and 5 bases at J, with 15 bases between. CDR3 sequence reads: CSVPVRGWETQYF. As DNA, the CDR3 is TGCAGCGTTCCGGTACGGGGATGGGAGACCCAGTACTTC.

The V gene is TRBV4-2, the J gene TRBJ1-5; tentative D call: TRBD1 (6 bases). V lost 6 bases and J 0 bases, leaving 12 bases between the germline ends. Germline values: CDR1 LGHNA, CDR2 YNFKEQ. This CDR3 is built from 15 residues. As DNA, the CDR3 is TGTGCCAGCAGAAGACAGGCCGATAGCAATCAGCCCCAGCATTTT. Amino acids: CASRRQADSNQPQHF.

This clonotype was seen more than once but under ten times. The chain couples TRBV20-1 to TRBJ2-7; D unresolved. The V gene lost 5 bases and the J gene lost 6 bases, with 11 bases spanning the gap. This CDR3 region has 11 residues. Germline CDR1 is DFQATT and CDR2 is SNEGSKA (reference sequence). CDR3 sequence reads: CSAGIPTEQYF. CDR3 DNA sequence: TGCAGTGCTGGGATTCCTACCGAGCAGTACTTC.

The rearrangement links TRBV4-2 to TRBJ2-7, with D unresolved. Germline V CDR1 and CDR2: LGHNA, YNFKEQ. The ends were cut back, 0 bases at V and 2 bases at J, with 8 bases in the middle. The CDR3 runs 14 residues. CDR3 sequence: CASSQDIGPYEQYF. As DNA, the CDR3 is TGTGCCAGCAGCCAAGATATAGGTCCCTACGAGCAGTACTTC.

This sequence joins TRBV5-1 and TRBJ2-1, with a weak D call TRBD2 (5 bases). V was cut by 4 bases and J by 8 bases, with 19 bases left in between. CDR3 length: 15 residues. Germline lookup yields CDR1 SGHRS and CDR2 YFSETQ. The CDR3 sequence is CASSPSTRGTHEQFF. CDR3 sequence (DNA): TGCGCCAGCAGCCCATCAACTCGGGGTACGCATGAGCAGTTCTTC.

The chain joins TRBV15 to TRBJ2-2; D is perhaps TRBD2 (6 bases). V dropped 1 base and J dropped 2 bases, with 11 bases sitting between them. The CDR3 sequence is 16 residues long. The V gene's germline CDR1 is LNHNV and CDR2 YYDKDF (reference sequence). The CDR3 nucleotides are TGTGCCACCAGCAGAGGTGGGACTTATAACACCGGGGAGCTGTTTTTT. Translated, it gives CATSRGGTYNTGELFF.